Below are 5 T cell receptor beta chains sequenced from a single sample in a study of CD8+ T cells in alopecia areata. Isolated RNA was reverse transcribed into cDNA used as the sequencing template. Profiled with immunoSEQ multiplex PCR; TCRdb holds only in-frame clones, not every one. The table has some 150,000 clones, around 60% seen once. The sample in question was CD4+ T cells sorted from blood, obtained at week 0. These TCRs come from a human donor with alopecia areata.

The gene calls are TRBV5-1 and TRBJ1-1, with unresolved D. Germline V gene sequence: CDR1 SGHRS, CDR2 YFSETQ. This CDR3 is 14 amino acids long. V was trimmed by 4 bases and J by 0 bases, leaving 10 bases between them. The CDR3 loop reads CASSPPLVNTEAFF. The CDR3 DNA follows: TGCGCCAGCAGCCCTCCTTTGGTGAACACTGAAGCTTTCTTT.

There are a few counts of this clone. The chain has TRBV2 and TRBJ2-2; D perhaps matches TRBD2 (6 bases). The V gene lost 3 bases and the J gene lost 6 bases, with 8 bases spanning the gap. The CDR3 extends over 13 amino acids. Germline-derived CDR1 and CDR2 are SNHLY and FYNNEI. Here the CDR3 reads CASSEEGSGELFF. The CDR3 DNA follows: TGTGCCAGCAGTGAGGAGGGTTCCGGGGAGCTGTTTTTT.

The V gene is TRBV5-6, the J gene TRBJ2-3, with 11 bases that match TRBD2. The ends lost 1 base at V and 0 bases at J; junction bases unmatched: 7. Germline loops: CDR1 SGHDT, CDR2 YYEEEE. CDR3 length: 18 residues. The CDR3 DNA reads as TGTGCCAGCAGCTTGCCTGCCGGACTAGCGGGTAGCACAGATACGCAGTATTTT. It yields the protein CASSLPAGLAGSTDTQYF.

This clone was seen a few times. This rearrangement joins TRBV29-1 to TRBJ2-2; D perhaps matches TRBD1 (6 bases). Germline loops: CDR1 SQVTM, CDR2 ANQGSEA. The CDR3 is made up of 12 amino acids. V was shortened by 7 bases and J by 2 bases, with 8 bases between the two germline ends. CDR3 sequence reads: CSAQGNTGELFF. CDR3 DNA sequence: TGCAGCGCACAGGGTAACACCGGGGAGCTGTTTTTT.

The chain joins TRBV6-1 to TRBJ2-1; the D is unclear. The germline V gene encodes CDR1 MNHNS and CDR2 SASEGT. The germline V and J ends were trimmed by 3 bases and 9 bases, with 9 bases remaining between them. CDR3 length equals 12 residues. The CDR3 DNA sequence: TGTGCCAGCAGTGATCACGGTGGTGAGCAGTTCTTC. Amino acid sequence: CASSDHGGEQFF.